The source of this TCR beta chain is a study of cytomegalovirus exposure and HLA in healthy donors. Findings and caveats of the study: When analyzed later, a missense DCLRE1C variant was found to be linked to TCR beta V- and J-gene trimming. The study put 150 to 200 TCR beta chains on its list as cytomegalovirus-associated. In a later analysis, DRB1 alleles had the most associated TCRs; HLA-C alleles the fewest. One later analysis reportedly identified an Asian-associated ancestry cluster that showed fewer N-insertions than the roughly 600-donor mean.

The V gene's germline CDR1 is LGHNA and CDR2 YSLEER. Unmatched junction bases numbered 8, after V lost 1 base and J lost 5 bases. The CDR3 runs 17 residues. Primers: 60 Vbeta forward and 13 Jbeta reverse. Sequencing was performed with immunoSEQ multiplex PCR; in TCRdb, only in-frame clones are kept and a portion is missing. This table has approximately 170,000 clones, roughly 80% appearing once. Of note for this clone: Its target is not known.

This clonotype was sampled from a man aged 45-65 years in good health and CMV-seropositive. The sequenced sample was PBMCs. The chain carries TRBV4-3 and TRBJ2-1, with 10 bases lining up with TRBD2. The DNA of the CDR3 is TGCGCCAGCAGCCAAGGTAGCGGGAGGTCTGCGAACAATGAGCAGTTCTTC. Its translation: CASSQGSGRSANNEQFF.